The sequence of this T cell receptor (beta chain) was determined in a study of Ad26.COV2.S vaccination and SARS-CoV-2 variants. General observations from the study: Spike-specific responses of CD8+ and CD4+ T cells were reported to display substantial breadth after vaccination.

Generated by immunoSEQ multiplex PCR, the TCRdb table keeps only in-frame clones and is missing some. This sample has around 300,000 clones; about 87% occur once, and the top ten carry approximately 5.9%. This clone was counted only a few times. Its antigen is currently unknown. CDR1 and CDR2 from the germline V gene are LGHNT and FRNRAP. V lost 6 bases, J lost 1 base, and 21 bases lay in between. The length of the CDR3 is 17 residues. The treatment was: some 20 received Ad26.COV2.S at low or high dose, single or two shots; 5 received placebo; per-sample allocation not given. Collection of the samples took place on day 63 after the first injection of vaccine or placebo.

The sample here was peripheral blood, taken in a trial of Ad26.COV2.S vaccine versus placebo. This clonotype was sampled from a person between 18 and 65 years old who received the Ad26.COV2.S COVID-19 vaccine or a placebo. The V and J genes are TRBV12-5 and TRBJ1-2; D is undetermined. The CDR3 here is CASGVNFPDPHNYGYTF. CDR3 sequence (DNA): TGTGCTAGTGGGGTAAACTTTCCGGACCCGCATAACTATGGCTACACCTTC.